The clone carrying this TCR beta chain was recorded many times. Its specificity is not known. Trimming shortened V by 6 bases and J by 0 bases, and 15 bases separated the two germline ends. This CDR3 comprises 15 residues. Germline V gene lookup returns CDR1 SQVTM and CDR2 ANQGSEA. A quantitative 5'-RACE method, one with molecular barcodes, was used to make TCR beta libraries. MiXCR was run by TCRdb on the 5' RACE reads, yielding one entry per CDR3 protein. Of 240,000 or so distinct CDR3 sequences listed, around 7.8% are singletons. The data originate from a study of CD8 T cells in ankylosing spondylitis. Findings of the study overall: Made up of about eight highly homologous variants, a TCR beta motif appeared characteristic of ankylosing spondylitis blood. From matched ankylosing spondylitis synovial fluid, disease-linked clones were reportedly recovered at significantly enriched levels. Disease-linked clones proved CD8+ and comparatively uncommon in peripheral blood.

This sequence joins TRBV29-1 and TRBJ2-1; tentatively, D is TRBD2 (6 bases). The receptor was derived from a male donor with ankylosing spondylitis or in good health (not recorded which). Sequencing input: blood, either unsorted or a sorted T cell fraction (not recorded which). The CDR3 reads CSVRIVGGSYNEQFF. The DNA of the CDR3 is TGCAGCGTGCGTATAGTGGGAGGCTCCTACAATGAGCAGTTCTTC.